This TCR beta chain was sequenced in a study of shared clonotypes between healthy human individuals. Study conclusions and caveats: Only blood was sampled; tissue repertoires likely differ.

In regard to this clone: Its target is unknown.

Profiled with immunoSEQ multiplex PCR; TCRdb holds only in-frame clones, not every one. Of about 2,500,000 clones in the sample, 90% to 95% were seen once. The receptor was isolated from a man younger than 35 in good health. The sequenced material came from naive CD4+ T cells sorted from blood. As for subset: CD45RA+ positively selected.

CDR3 sequence reads: CASSVLYEQYF. The CDR3 DNA sequence: TGTGCCAGCAGCGTCCTCTACGAGCAGTACTTC. The chain carries TRBV7-2 and TRBJ2-7; no definite D call. V lost 5 bases to trimming and J lost 3 bases, with 5 bases between them. From germline, CDR1 is SGHTA and CDR2 FQGNSA. The CDR3 length is 11 residues.